Sequencing of this T cell receptor (beta chain) was carried out in a study of cytomegalovirus exposure and HLA in healthy donors. Broader study findings: A later analysis found common viral pathogens apparently linked to several of the most significant clusters. Evidence from a later analysis indicated that most CMV-associated TCR beta chains looked HLA-restricted.

With regard to this clone: Antigen unknown.

13 Jbeta primers and 60 Vbeta primers were used for the PCR. Using immunoSEQ multiplex PCR, the repertoire was profiled, and TCRdb retains in-frame clones only, with some absent. The sample has 100,000 to 140,000 clones, roughly 70% seen once. The V gene lost 7 bases and the J gene lost 0 bases, with 10 bases spanning the gap. The CDR3 contains 13 residues. Germline values: CDR1 SQVTM, CDR2 ANQGSEA. The sequenced sample was PBMCs. This clonotype was obtained from a woman between 40 and 55 years old in good health and CMV-seropositive. V usage is TRBV29-1 and J usage is TRBJ1-3; possibly TRBD1 for D (5 bases). In DNA, the CDR3 is TGCAGCGCAGGACACATCTCTGGAAACACCATATATTTT. Translation gives CSAGHISGNTIYF.